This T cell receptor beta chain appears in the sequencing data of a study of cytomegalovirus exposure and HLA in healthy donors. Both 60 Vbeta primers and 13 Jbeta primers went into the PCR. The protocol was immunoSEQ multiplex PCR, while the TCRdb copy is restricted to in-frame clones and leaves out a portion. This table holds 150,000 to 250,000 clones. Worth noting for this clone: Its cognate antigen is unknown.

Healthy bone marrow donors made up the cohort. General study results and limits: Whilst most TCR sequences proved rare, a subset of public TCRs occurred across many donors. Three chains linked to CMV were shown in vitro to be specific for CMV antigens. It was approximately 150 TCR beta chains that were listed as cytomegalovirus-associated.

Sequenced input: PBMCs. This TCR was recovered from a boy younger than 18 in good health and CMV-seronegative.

This CDR3 is CAWGQGVGYTF. The CDR3 nucleotides read TGTGCCTGGGGACAGGGAGTCGGCTACACCTTC. J is TRBJ1-2 and V is TRBV30; 8 bases are a match to TRBD1. The CDR3 contains 11 residues. Germline V gene lookup returns CDR1 GTSNPN and CDR2 SVGIG (reference sequence). The junction had 4 bases not matched to a gene; V was cut back by 5 bases and J by 8 bases.